The 7 T cell receptor beta chains below all came from one sample that was sequenced in a study of T cell changes during pregnancy in multiple sclerosis. TCRdb keeps only in-frame clones here, not all; method: immunoSEQ multiplex PCR. The table lists 95,000 to 110,000 clones, about 90% of them singletons. The source material was peripheral blood, sampled in the third trimester of pregnancy. The receptors shown here come from a female donor in good health, enrolled as a control in a pregnancy study.

The rearrangement joins TRBV2 to TRBJ1-6, with D perhaps TRBD1 (6 bases). Between the trimmed V and J ends, which lost 8 bases and 1 base, there was a span of 12 bases. The CDR3 is 15 residues long. CDR1 is SNHLY, CDR2 FYNNEI, per germline. The CDR3 coding sequence is TGTGCCAGCGTGCCAGGGGAGTCCTATAATTCACCCCTCCACTTT. This gives the protein CASVPGESYNSPLHF.

The chain has TRBV6-6 and TRBJ1-2, with a possible D match to TRBD1 (5 bases). Trimming shortened V by 2 bases and J by 4 bases, and 14 bases separated the two germline ends. The length of the CDR3 is 15 residues. The germline V gene encodes CDR1 MNHNY and CDR2 SVGAGI (reference sequence). The CDR3 DNA reads as TGTGCCAGCAGTTACGAGTCAGGGATCGCCTATGGCTACACCTTC. Amino acids: CASSYESGIAYGYTF.

This clone showed up just once. The chain couples TRBV2 to TRBJ1-4, with 10 bases that match TRBD1. V shed 7 bases and J 8 bases; nucleotides not matched to a gene: 7. CDR3 length equals 14 residues. CDR1 SNHLY and CDR2 FYNNEI come from the germline V gene. The CDR3 sequence: CASNGQGGNEKLFF. The CDR3 DNA reads as TGTGCCAGCAACGGACAGGGGGGTAACGAAAAACTGTTTTTT.

The rearrangement uses TRBV27 and TRBJ2-7; TRBD2 is a possible D gene (6 bases). CDR3 length equals 15 residues. Germline CDR1 MNHEY, CDR2 SMNVEV (reference sequence). Trimming left V 4 bases short and J 0 bases short, with 13 bases between. The CDR3 bases are TGTGCCAGCAGTTGGTCGGGGGTAAACTCCTACGAGCAGTACTTC. Protein product: CASSWSGVNSYEQYF.

The V gene is TRBV4-3, the J gene TRBJ2-4; 7 bases are a match to TRBD1. V shed 0 bases, J shed 6 bases, and the junction held 5 bases outside the gene matches. CDR3 length: 15 amino acids. In germline, CDR1 is LGHNA, CDR2 YSLEER. The CDR3 loop reads CASSQDYRGGNIQYF. CDR3 DNA: TGCGCCAGCAGCCAAGATTACAGGGGCGGAAACATTCAGTACTTC.

J is TRBJ1-2 and V is TRBV2; 9 bases match TRBD1. Germline-derived CDR1 and CDR2 are SNHLY and FYNNEI. V shed 4 bases, J shed 5 bases, and the junction held 5 bases outside the gene matches. The CDR3 sequence is 14 residues long. The CDR3 bases are TGTGCCAGCAGTGGGGACAGGGAATGGTATGGCTACACCTTC. Its protein product is CASSGDREWYGYTF.

The chain links TRBV27 to TRBJ1-2, with 7 bases fitting TRBD1. After removal of 6 bases from V and 4 bases from J, the junction contained 8 bases not matched to a gene. Germline lookup yields CDR1 MNHEY and CDR2 SMNVEV (reference sequence). The CDR3 consists of 14 residues. The CDR3, as DNA: TGTGCCAGCAGGATCACGGGACAGTCCTATGGCTACACCTTC. Amino acids: CASRITGQSYGYTF.